The 28 T cell receptor beta chains below all came from one sample that was sequenced in a study of Graves' ophthalmopathy and Graves' hyperthyroidism. The study amplified TCR beta CDR3 regions using RNA transcripts. Amplification began with first-round RT-PCR using HTBI primers, then second-round multiplex PCR was performed. TCRdb re-called the multiplex PCR reads with MiXCR, one entry per CDR3 protein. The sample lists hundreds of thousands of distinct CDR3 sequences; roughly 39% were seen once. Source material: peripheral blood. The source of these receptors is an adult man with Graves' ophthalmopathy.

This clonotype was recorded a few times. This chain connects TRBV29-1 to TRBJ2-5; the match to TRBD2 covers 9 bases. CDR1 is SQVTM, CDR2 ANQGSEA, per germline. This CDR3 contains 12 residues. Germline trimming cut 4 bases from V and 3 bases from J; bases unmatched to any gene: 0. This chain's CDR3 is CSVGLAEETQYF. CDR3 sequence (DNA): TGCAGCGTTGGACTAGCGGAAGAGACCCAGTACTTC.

This clonotype has ten or more counts. The chain combines TRBV11-3 with TRBJ1-5, with unresolved D. The V gene lost 0 bases and the J gene lost 3 bases, with 3 bases spanning the gap. The CDR3 contains 13 residues. Germline loops: CDR1 SGHNT, CDR2 YENEEA. The CDR3 DNA is TGTGCCAGCAGCTTAGACCACAATCAGCCCCAGCATTTT. It yields the protein CASSLDHNQPQHF.

This clonotype appeared many times. The rearrangement links TRBV12-3 or TRBV12-4 to TRBJ1-2; 7 positions agree with TRBD1. The CDR3 totals 14 residues. Unmatched junction bases numbered 5, after V lost 4 bases and J lost 3 bases. The CDR3 loop is CASSSLDRDYGYTF. The CDR3 DNA reads TGTGCCAGCAGTTCCCTAGACAGGGACTATGGCTACACCTTC.

Regarding this clonotype: This may arise from a read error, as a much more abundant clone is one base away. The conserved phenylalanine or tryptophan normally closing the CDR3 is absent here, so this likely arose from a read error. The rearrangement joins TRBV19 to TRBJ2-5; 7 positions agree with TRBD2. The CDR3 runs 14 residues. V lost 3 bases to trimming and J lost 7 bases; unmatched junction nucleotides: 8. The germline gives CDR1 LNHDA, CDR2 SQIVND (reference sequence). CDR3 region: CASSMLAEKRTQYS. The CDR3 nucleotides read TGTGCCAGTAGTATGCTAGCGGAGAAGAGGACCCAGTACTCC.

This clonotype was counted ten times or more. The chain joins TRBV19 to TRBJ2-5; 11 bases line up with TRBD2. The CDR3 length is 15 residues. With 1 base clipped from V and 5 bases from J, the junction kept 3 bases outside the gene matches. The V gene's germline CDR1 is LNHDA and CDR2 SQIVND (reference sequence). The CDR3: CASSIVTSGKETQYF. In DNA, the CDR3 is TGTGCCAGTAGTATAGTGACTAGCGGGAAGGAGACCCAGTACTTC.

This clonotype showed up many times. The gene calls are TRBV5-6 and TRBJ1-1; no firm D call. Per germline, CDR1 SGHDT and CDR2 YYEEEE. V was shortened by 1 base and J by 7 bases, with 8 bases between the two germline ends. The CDR3 spans 12 residues. As DNA, the CDR3 is TGTGCCAGCAGCTTGACCGGTTATGAAGCTTTCTTT. This gives the protein CASSLTGYEAFF.

This clonotype has just a few counts. The chain couples TRBV2 to TRBJ1-2, with D unclear. V lost 5 bases and J lost 6, with 13 bases in between. This CDR3 spans 13 amino acids. Germline values: CDR1 SNHLY, CDR2 FYNNEI. The CDR3 DNA sequence: TGTGCCAGCAGTCCCGGTCGTAGGGATGGCTACACCTTC. Protein sequence: CASSPGRRDGYTF.

Comment on this clonotype: Being one base from a much bigger clone, this may be a read error. V gene TRBV29-1 combines with J gene TRBJ1-1; D is unclear. The germline V gene has CDR1 SQVTM and CDR2 ANQGSEA. This CDR3 region has 11 residues. The CDR3 spells CSVPGNTEASF. As DNA, the CDR3 is TGCAGCGTTCCGGGGAACACTGAAGCTTCCTTT.

This clonotype occurred a few times. The gene calls are TRBV29-1 and TRBJ2-5; 10 bases map to TRBD1. This CDR3 comprises 13 residues. Looked up from germline, CDR1 is SQVTM and CDR2 is ANQGSEA. V dropped 7 bases and J dropped 2; count of bases not matched to a gene: 4. The CDR3 DNA reads TGCAGCGGACAGGGGGCGCAACAAGAGACCCAGTACTTC. The encoded protein is CSGQGAQQETQYF.

The V and J genes are TRBV7-9 and TRBJ1-5, with a possible D match to TRBD1 (5 bases). The V gene's germline CDR1 is SEHNR and CDR2 FQNEAQ (reference sequence). V dropped 0 bases and J dropped 11 bases, with 17 bases sitting between them. The CDR3 has 15 amino acids. The CDR3 here is CASSLAGGDWETQHF. The CDR3 coding sequence is TGTGCCAGCAGCTTAGCCGGGGGGGATTGGGAGACCCAGCATTTT.

This clonotype was detected ten times or more. CDR3: CASSWTSGSSYEQYF. The CDR3 DNA reads as TGTGCCAGCAGCTGGACTAGCGGGAGCTCCTACGAGCAGTACTTC. This sequence joins TRBV7-2 and TRBJ2-7; 13 positions match TRBD2. The CDR3 has 15 amino acids. Germline values: CDR1 SGHTA, CDR2 FQGNSA. V dropped 4 bases and J dropped 0; count of bases not matched to a gene: 0.

With regard to this clonotype: Its ends do not fully match the called genes, so a read error is possible. The V call is TRBV7-8, the J call TRBJ1-1; D not certain. Germline V gives CDR1 SGHVS, CDR2 FQNEAQ. This CDR3 comprises 14 residues. The CDR3 coding sequence is TGTGTCAGCAGCCCCCCCCGGGGTAATACTGAAGCTTTCTTT. It encodes CVSSPPRGNTEAFF.

In its sample, this clonotype was seen many times. J is TRBJ1-1 and V is TRBV6-5; a possible D gene is TRBD1 (5 bases). The CDR3 is made up of 13 amino acids. Germline values: CDR1 MNHEY, CDR2 SVGAGI. Trimming left V 7 bases short and J 5 bases short, with 14 bases between. CDR3 residues: CASNREGSTEAFF. The CDR3 DNA reads TGTGCCAGCAATCGGGAGGGGTCGACTGAAGCTTTCTTT.

This clonotype was observed a handful of times. A junction end diverges from the germline sequence, so it may reflect a read error. The gene calls are TRBV11-2 and TRBJ2-5; D not certain. The CDR3 totals 14 residues. The germline gives CDR1 SGHAT, CDR2 FQNNGV. CDR3 bases: TGCGCCAGCAGCCCAGACTGCGCCCAAGAGACCCAGTACTTC. It is translated as CASSPDCAQETQYF.

This clonotype was counted many times. The rearrangement links TRBV4-3 to TRBJ1-5, with D uncertain. Germline values: CDR1 LGHNA, CDR2 YSLEER. The CDR3 spans 15 residues. V lost 0 bases to trimming and J lost 6 bases, with 12 bases between them. The CDR3 nucleotides are TGCGCCAGCAGCCAAGAAGCATGGGCAGGTCAGCCCCAGCATTTT. Residues: CASSQEAWAGQPQHF.

The sample holds many counts of this clonotype. The chain has TRBV25-1 and TRBJ2-5, with 8 bases aligning to TRBD1. CDR1 and CDR2 (germline): MGHDK, SYGVNS. V was pared by 4 bases and J by 5 bases, with 9 bases of the junction left unmatched. The length of the CDR3 is 15 residues. The CDR3 region has the DNA TGTGCCAGCAGTGCTGGACAGGGTTTATCGGAGACCCAGTACTTC. As protein: CASSAGQGLSETQYF.

The V call is TRBV4-1, the J call TRBJ2-5, with 15 bases aligning to TRBD2. CDR1 and CDR2 from the germline V gene are MGHRA and YSYEKL. V shed 3 bases and J 5 bases; nucleotides not matched to a gene: 7. There are 17 residues in the CDR3. CDR3 in amino acids: CASSHQLGLAGGETQYF. CDR3 nucleotides: TGCGCCAGCAGCCATCAACTCGGACTAGCGGGAGGGGAGACCCAGTACTTC.

J is TRBJ1-5 and V is TRBV27, with unresolved D. The CDR3 runs to 14 residues. Trimming took 5 bases from V and 4 from J, leaving 12 bases between them. Germline values: CDR1 MNHEY, CDR2 SMNVEV (reference sequence). The CDR3 loop reads CASSPLGKNQPQHF. CDR3 coding DNA: TGTGCCAGCAGTCCCCTGGGAAAAAATCAGCCCCAGCATTTT.

This clonotype was seen repeatedly, ten times or more. The chain uses TRBV2 and TRBJ1-4, with a possible D match to TRBD1 (5 bases). Germline V gene data show CDR1 as SNHLY and CDR2 as FYNNEI. The ends were cut back, 4 bases at V and 0 bases at J, with 9 bases in the middle. This CDR3 comprises 15 residues. The CDR3: CASSGGHPTNEKLFF. The CDR3, as DNA: TGTGCCAGCAGTGGAGGACACCCAACTAATGAAAAACTGTTTTTT.

As concerns this clonotype: Just one base apart from a much larger clone, this may be a read error. The chain combines TRBV15 with TRBJ1-1; no clear D gene. Germline CDR1 reads LNHNV; CDR2 reads YYDKDF (reference sequence). The CDR3 loop spans 16 amino acids. The chain's CDR3 is CATSKAPPPRDTEAYF. The CDR3, as DNA: TGTGCCACCAGTAAGGCCCCCCCCCCCAGAGACACTGAAGCTTACTTT.

V gene TRBV7-2 combines with J gene TRBJ2-5, with D maybe TRBD1 (6 bases). This CDR3 has 15 residues. Germline assignment: CDR1 SGHTA and CDR2 FQGNSA. The germline V and J ends were trimmed by 5 bases and 11 bases, with 24 bases remaining between them. DNA of the CDR3: TGTGCCAGCAGCCCACAGGGAGTTAGCACAGATACGCAGTACTTC. Encoded protein: CASSPQGVSTDTQYF.

In its sample, this clonotype was seen a few times. The J gene is TRBJ2-3, the V gene TRBV9, with unresolved D. Germline V gives CDR1 SGDLS, CDR2 YYNGEE. V lost 2 bases and J lost 0, with 10 bases in between. The length of the CDR3 is 15 residues. CDR3 coding DNA: TGTGCCAGCAGCGTCGGCGGCAAAAGCACAGATACGCAGTATTTT. Translation: CASSVGGKSTDTQYF.

At least ten counts were recorded for this clonotype. The V call is TRBV12-3 or TRBV12-4, the J call TRBJ1-4; D call uncertain. CDR3 length: 13 residues. Trimming removed 3 bases at V and 5 bases at J, with 7 bases between. CDR3 residues: CASSLDSNEKLFF. In DNA, the CDR3 is TGTGCCAGCAGTTTGGACTCAAATGAAAAACTGTTTTTT.

This sequence joins TRBV7-9 and TRBJ2-3; D tentatively reads TRBD1 or TRBD2 (6 bases each). This CDR3 is built from 14 residues. Germline V gives CDR1 SEHNR, CDR2 FQNEAQ (reference sequence). V lost 2 bases to trimming and J lost 4 bases, with 10 bases between them. CDR3 DNA: TGTGCCAGCAGCTTAACGGGGGCCCCAGATACGCAGTATTTT. Its protein product is CASSLTGAPDTQYF. The full variable domain, its missing parts supplied by reference TRBV7-9 and TRBJ2-3, is DTGVSQNPRHKITKRGQNVTFRCDPISEHNRLYWYRQTLGQGPEFLTYFQNEAQLEKSRLLSDRFSAERPKGSFSTLEIQRTEQGDSAMYLCASSLTGAPDTQYFGPGTRLTVL.

This clonotype was seen a few times. The chain joins TRBV20-1 to TRBJ1-3; a possible D gene is TRBD1 (5 bases). CDR1 is DFQATT, CDR2 SNEGSKA, per germline (reference sequence). This CDR3 is 14 amino acids long. V was pared by 1 base and J by 8 bases, with 15 bases between. The DNA of the CDR3 is TGCAGTGCTAGAGCTGGGACCTCTTTTGACACCATATATTTT. This gives the protein CSARAGTSFDTIYF.

A few counts support this clonotype. The rearrangement links TRBV10-3 to TRBJ2-7; 11 bases align to TRBD1. The trim removed 10 bases at V and 0 bases at J, leaving 2 bases unmatched. Germline V gene data show CDR1 as ENHRY and CDR2 as SYGVKD. The CDR3 is made up of 13 amino acids. The CDR3 DNA is TGTGCCAGTGGGACAGGGGGCTCCTACGAGCAGTACTTC. Amino acids: CASGTGGSYEQYF.

This clonotype was seen at least ten times. This sequence joins TRBV29-1 and TRBJ2-7; 7 nucleotides align to TRBD2. Germline CDR1 is SQVTM and CDR2 is ANQGSEA. The ends lost 2 bases at V and 0 bases at J; junction bases unmatched: 4. The CDR3 has 14 amino acids. CDR3 in DNA: TGCAGCGTTGAATCCAGCGGGACCTCCTACGAGCAGTACTTC. This gives the protein CSVESSGTSYEQYF.

As for this clonotype: A junction end diverges from the germline sequence, so it may reflect a read error. V and J are TRBV4-1 and TRBJ1-1; TRBD1 matches at 8 bases. There are 11 residues in the CDR3. From germline, CDR1 is MGHRA and CDR2 YSYEKL. The CDR3 loop reads CASSQGQGASF. DNA of the CDR3: TGCGCCAGCAGCCAGGGGCAGGGGGCTTCCTTT.